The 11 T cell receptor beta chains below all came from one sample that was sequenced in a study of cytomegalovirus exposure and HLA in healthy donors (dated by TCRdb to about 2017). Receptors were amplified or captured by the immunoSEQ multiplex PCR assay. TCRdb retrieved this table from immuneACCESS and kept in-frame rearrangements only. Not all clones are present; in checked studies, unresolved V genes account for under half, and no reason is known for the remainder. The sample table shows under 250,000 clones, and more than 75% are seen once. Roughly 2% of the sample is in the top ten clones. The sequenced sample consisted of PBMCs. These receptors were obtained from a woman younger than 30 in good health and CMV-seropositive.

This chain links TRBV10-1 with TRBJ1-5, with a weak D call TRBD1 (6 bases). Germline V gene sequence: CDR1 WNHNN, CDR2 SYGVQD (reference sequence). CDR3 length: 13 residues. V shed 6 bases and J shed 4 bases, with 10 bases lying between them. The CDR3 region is CASSQGPNQPQHF. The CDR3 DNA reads TGCGCCAGCAGCCAGGGGCCGAATCAGCCCCAGCATTTT.

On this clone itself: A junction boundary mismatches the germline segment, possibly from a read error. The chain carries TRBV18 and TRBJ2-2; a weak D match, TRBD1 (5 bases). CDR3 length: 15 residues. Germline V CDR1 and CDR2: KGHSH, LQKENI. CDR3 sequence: CASSPSRANTGELFF. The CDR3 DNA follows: TGTGCCAGCTCACCAAGCAGGGCGAATACCGGGGAGCTGTTTTTT.

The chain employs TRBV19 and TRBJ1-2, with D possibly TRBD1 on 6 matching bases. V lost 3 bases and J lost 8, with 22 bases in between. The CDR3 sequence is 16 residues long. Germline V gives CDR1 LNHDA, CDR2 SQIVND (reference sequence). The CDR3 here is CASSISLLQKGEGYTF. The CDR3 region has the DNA TGTGCCAGTAGTATTTCCCTCCTTCAGAAGGGGGAAGGCTACACCTTC.

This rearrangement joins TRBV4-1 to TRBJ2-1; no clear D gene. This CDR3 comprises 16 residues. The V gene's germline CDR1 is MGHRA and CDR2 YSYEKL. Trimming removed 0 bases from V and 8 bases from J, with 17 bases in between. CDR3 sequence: CASSQDGISKFYEQFF. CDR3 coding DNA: TGCGCCAGCAGCCAAGATGGCATATCGAAGTTTTATGAGCAGTTCTTC.

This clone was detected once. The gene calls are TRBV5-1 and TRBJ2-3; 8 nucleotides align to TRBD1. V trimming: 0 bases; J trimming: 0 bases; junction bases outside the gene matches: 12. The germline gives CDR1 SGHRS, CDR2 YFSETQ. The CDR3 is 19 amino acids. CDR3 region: CASSLARGRGRLSTDTQYF. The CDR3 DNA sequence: TGCGCCAGCAGCTTGGCTCGGGGCAGGGGGCGTTTGAGCACAGATACGCAGTATTTT.

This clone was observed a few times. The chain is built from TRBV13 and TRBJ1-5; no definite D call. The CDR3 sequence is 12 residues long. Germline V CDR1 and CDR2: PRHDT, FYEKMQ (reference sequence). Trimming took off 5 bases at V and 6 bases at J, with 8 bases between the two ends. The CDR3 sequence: CASSLESQPQHF. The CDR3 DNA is TGTGCCAGCAGCCTGGAGAGTCAGCCCCAGCATTTT.

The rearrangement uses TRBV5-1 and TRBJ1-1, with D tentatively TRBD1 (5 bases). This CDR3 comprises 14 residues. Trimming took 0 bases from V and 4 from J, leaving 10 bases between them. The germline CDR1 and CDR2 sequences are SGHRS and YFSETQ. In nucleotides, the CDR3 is TGCGCCAGCAGCTTGGGGTCGCAGGGCACTGAAGCTTTCTTT. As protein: CASSLGSQGTEAFF.

Here the CDR3 reads CASSSLAGDEQFF. The CDR3 region has the DNA TGTGCCAGCAGCTCCCTAGCGGGAGATGAGCAGTTCTTC. The chain uses TRBV7-3 and TRBJ2-1; 10 bases are a match to TRBD2. This CDR3 has 13 residues. CDR1 and CDR2 from the germline V gene are SGHTA and FQGTGA. The junction had 2 bases not matched to a gene; V was cut back by 4 bases and J by 8 bases.

CDR3 nucleotides: TGTGCCAGCAGTTCAGACAGGGACGGATCGGGGCAGCCCCAGCATTTT. Translated: CASSSDRDGSGQPQHF. The chain carries TRBV28 and TRBJ1-5; 7 bases are a match to TRBD1. Trimming cost V 4 bases and J 7 bases; bases outside gene matches: 13. Germline V gene data show CDR1 as MDHEN and CDR2 as SYDVKM. CDR3 size: 16 residues.

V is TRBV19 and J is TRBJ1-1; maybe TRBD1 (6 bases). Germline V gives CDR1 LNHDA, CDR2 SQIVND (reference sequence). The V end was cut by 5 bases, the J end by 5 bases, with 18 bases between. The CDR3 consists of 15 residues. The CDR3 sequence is CASSLSPQGGTEAFF. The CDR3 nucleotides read TGTGCCAGTAGTCTCTCACCACAGGGCGGAACTGAAGCTTTCTTT. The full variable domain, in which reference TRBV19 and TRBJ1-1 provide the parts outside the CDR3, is DGGITQSPKYLFRKEGQNVTLSCEQNLNHDAMYWYRQDPGQGLRLIYYSQIVNDFQKGDIAEGYSVSREKKESFPLTVTSAQKNPTAFYLCASSLSPQGGTEAFFGQGTRLTVV.

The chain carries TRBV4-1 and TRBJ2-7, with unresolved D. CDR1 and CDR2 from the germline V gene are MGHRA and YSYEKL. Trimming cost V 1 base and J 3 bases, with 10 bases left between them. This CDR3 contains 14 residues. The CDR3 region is CASSQVLTFYEQYF. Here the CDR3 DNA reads TGCGCCAGCAGCCAAGTACTCACCTTCTACGAGCAGTACTTC.